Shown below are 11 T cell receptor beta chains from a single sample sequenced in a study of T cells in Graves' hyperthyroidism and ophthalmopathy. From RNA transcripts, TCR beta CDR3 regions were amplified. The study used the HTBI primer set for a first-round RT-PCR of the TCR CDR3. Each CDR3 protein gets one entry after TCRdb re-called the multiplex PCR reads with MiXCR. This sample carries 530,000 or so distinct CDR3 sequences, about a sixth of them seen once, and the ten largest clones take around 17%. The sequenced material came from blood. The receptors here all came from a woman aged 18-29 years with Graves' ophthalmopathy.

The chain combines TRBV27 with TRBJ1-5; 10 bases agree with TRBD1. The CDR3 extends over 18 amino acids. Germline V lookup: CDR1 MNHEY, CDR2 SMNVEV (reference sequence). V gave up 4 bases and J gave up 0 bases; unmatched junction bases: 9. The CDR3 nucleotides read TGTGCCAGCAGTTACCGGGACAGGGGTCTATATAGCAATCAGCCCCAGCATTTT. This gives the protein CASSYRDRGLYSNQPQHF.

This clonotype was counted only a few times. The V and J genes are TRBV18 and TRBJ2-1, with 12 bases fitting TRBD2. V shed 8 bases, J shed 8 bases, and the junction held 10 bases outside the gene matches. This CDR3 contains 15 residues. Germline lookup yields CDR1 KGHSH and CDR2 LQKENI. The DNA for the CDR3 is TGTGCCAGCAGTCCAACTAGCGGGGGGATCCATGAGCAGTTCTTC. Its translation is CASSPTSGGIHEQFF.

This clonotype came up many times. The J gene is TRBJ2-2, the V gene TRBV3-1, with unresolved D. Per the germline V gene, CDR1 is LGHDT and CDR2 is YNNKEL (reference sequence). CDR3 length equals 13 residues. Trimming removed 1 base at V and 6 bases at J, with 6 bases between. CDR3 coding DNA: TGTGCCAGCAGCCAAGGGCTCGCCGGGGAGCTGTTTTTT. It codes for CASSQGLAGELFF.

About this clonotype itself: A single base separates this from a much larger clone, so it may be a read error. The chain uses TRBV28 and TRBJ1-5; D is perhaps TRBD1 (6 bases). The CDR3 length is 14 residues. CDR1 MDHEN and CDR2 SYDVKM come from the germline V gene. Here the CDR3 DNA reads TGTACCAGCAGTTTCATGGGGGCCAATCAGCCCCAGCATTTT. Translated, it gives CTSSFMGANQPQHF.

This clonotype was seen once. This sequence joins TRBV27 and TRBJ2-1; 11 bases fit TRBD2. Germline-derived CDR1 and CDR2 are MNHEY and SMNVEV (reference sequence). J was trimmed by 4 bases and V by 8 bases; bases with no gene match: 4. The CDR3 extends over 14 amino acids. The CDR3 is CASVPSGGYNEQFF. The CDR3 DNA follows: TGTGCCAGCGTACCTAGCGGGGGGTACAATGAGCAGTTCTTC.

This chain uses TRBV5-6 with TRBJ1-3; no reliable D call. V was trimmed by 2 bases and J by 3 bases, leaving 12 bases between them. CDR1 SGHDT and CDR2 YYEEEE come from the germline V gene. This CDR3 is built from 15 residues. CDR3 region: CASSLGTDDGNTIYF. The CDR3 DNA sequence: TGTGCCAGCAGCTTAGGAACAGATGATGGAAACACCATATATTTT.

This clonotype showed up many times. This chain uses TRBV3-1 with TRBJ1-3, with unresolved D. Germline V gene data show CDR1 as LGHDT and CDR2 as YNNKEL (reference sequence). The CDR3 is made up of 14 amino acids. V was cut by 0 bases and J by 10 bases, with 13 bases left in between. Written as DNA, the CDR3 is TGTGCCAGCAGCCAAGACGGAGCCAAAAAGACCATATATTTT. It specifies CASSQDGAKKTIYF. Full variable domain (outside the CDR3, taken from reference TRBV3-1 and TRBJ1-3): DTAVSQTPKYLVTQMGNDKSIKCEQNLGHDTMYWYKQDSKKFLKIMFSYNNKELIINETVPNRFSPKSPDKAHLNLHINSLELGDSAVYFCASSQDGAKKTIYFGEGSWLTVV.

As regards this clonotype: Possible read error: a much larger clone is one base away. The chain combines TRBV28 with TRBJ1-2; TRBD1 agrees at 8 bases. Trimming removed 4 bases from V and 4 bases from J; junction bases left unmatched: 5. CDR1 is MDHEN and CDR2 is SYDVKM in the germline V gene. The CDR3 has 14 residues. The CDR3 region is CASSSTGTGYGYTF. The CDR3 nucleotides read TGTGCCAGCAGTTCCACCGGGACAGGCTATGGCTACACCTTC.

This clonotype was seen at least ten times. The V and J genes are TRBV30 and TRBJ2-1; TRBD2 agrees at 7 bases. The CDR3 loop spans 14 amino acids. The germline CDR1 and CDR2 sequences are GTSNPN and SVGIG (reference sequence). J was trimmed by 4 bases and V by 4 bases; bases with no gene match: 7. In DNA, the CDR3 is TGTGCCTGGACTTTGTCTAGCGGATACAATGAGCAGTTCTTC. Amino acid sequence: CAWTLSSGYNEQFF.

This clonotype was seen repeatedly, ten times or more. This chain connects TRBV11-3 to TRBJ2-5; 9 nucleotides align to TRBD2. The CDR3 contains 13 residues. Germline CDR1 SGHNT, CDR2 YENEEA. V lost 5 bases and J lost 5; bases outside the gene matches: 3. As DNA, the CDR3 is TGTGCCAGCAGCGTAGCGGGGGCGGAGACCCAGTACTTC. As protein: CASSVAGAETQYF.

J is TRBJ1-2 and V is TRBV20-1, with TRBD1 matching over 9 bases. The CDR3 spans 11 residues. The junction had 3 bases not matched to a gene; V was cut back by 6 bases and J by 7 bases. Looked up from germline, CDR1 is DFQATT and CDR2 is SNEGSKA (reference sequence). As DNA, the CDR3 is TGCAGTGCCACAGGGGGCGGTGGCTACACCTTC. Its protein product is CSATGGGGYTF.